Presented here are 27 T cell receptor beta chains from one specimen sequenced in a study of PD-1 blockade in classical Hodgkin lymphoma. The sample's time point: cycle 4 day 1 (C4D1), after five to seven weeks of nivolumab. There was relapse after autologous stem cell transplantation in every patient, and there was variation in brentuximab vedotin exposure. Generated by immunoSEQ multiplex PCR, the TCRdb table keeps only in-frame clones and is missing some. Of 90,000 to 100,000 clones in the sample, more than 70% were seen once. The starting material was peripheral blood mononuclear cells (PBMCs), obtained before the fourth cycle of nivolumab. Receptors originate from a human donor with classical Hodgkin lymphoma.

The CDR3 bases are TGTGCCAGCAGTCCACAGGGAGGCGCGATAGACTATGGCTACACCTTC. Its translation: CASSPQGGAIDYGYTF. This chain links TRBV2 with TRBJ1-2, with D possibly TRBD1 on 6 matching bases. This CDR3 contains 16 residues. Germline loops: CDR1 SNHLY, CDR2 FYNNEI. V lost 5 bases, J lost 3 bases, and 19 bases lay in between.

The chain joins TRBV10-3 to TRBJ1-2; weak D call: TRBD1 (6 bases). V lost 6 bases and J lost 6, with 14 bases in between. Germline V CDR1 and CDR2: ENHRY, SYGVKD. The CDR3 has 13 residues. The CDR3 is CAISETEGDGYTF. The CDR3 bases are TGTGCCATCAGCGAAACCGAGGGGGATGGCTACACCTTC.

In nucleotides, the CDR3 is TGTGCCAGCTCATCGACTAGCAGGGCGGGAGGGAACACTGAAGCTTTCTTT. Translation: CASSSTSRAGGNTEAFF. The V call is TRBV18, the J call TRBJ1-1; possible D gene TRBD1, 5 bases. The germline V gene encodes CDR1 KGHSH and CDR2 LQKENI. V lost 5 bases and J 1 base, leaving 20 bases between the germline ends. The CDR3 loop spans 17 amino acids.

This sequence joins TRBV6-1 and TRBJ2-7, with D possibly called TRBD1 or TRBD2 (6 bases each). Trimming took 3 bases from V and 3 from J, leaving 18 bases between them. The CDR3 runs to 16 residues. The germline V gene has CDR1 MNHNS and CDR2 SASEGT. The CDR3 DNA reads TGTGCCAGCAGTGAGGTCTGGGGGGCGGCGGACTACGAGCAGTACTTC. This encodes CASSEVWGAADYEQYF.

In this sample, this clone turned up a few times. The chain couples TRBV19 to TRBJ1-2; no clear D gene. Between the trimmed V and J ends, which lost 4 bases and 3 bases, there was a span of 15 bases. This CDR3 has 15 amino acids. Germline-derived CDR1 and CDR2 are LNHDA and SQIVND (reference sequence). The CDR3 here is CASSTDGRPYYGYTF. DNA for the CDR3: TGTGCCAGTAGTACGGACGGCCGACCCTACTATGGCTACACCTTC.

This chain connects TRBV18 to TRBJ1-2, with D uncertain. Germline CDR1 and CDR2: KGHSH and LQKENI. The V end lost 4 bases, the J end lost 2 bases, and 5 bases lay between the germline ends. The CDR3 runs to 12 residues. CDR3 coding DNA: TGTGCCAGCTCACGACTGAACTATGGCTACACCTTC. As protein: CASSRLNYGYTF.

The V call is TRBV6-6, the J call TRBJ2-7; D call uncertain. The V end was cut by 5 bases, the J end by 4 bases, with 6 bases between. Germline lookup yields CDR1 MNHNY and CDR2 SVGAGI (reference sequence). CDR3 length equals 11 residues. The CDR3 protein is CASSVIYEQYF. In DNA, the CDR3 is TGTGCCAGCAGTGTGATTTACGAGCAGTACTTC.

Here the CDR3 reads CASSFTRNNEQFF. CDR3 DNA: TGTGCCAGCAGCTTTACCCGGAACAATGAGCAGTTCTTC. This chain uses TRBV5-6 with TRBJ2-1; D not certain. Germline V gene data show CDR1 as SGHDT and CDR2 as YYEEEE. The CDR3 has 13 residues. V was pared by 2 bases and J by 5 bases, with 8 bases between.

The J gene is TRBJ1-1, the V gene TRBV6-6; no clear D. Trimming cost V 5 bases and J 1 base, with 11 bases left between them. There are 14 residues in the CDR3. Germline V gives CDR1 MNHNY, CDR2 SVGAGI (reference sequence). The CDR3 nucleotides read TGTGCCAGCAGTGGCCTCTCGACGAACACTGAAGCTTTCTTT. Encoded protein: CASSGLSTNTEAFF.

V and J are TRBV7-9 and TRBJ2-5, with D perhaps matching TRBD1 (6 bases). Germline CDR1 and CDR2: SEHNR and FQNEAQ (reference sequence). The CDR3 extends over 13 amino acids. The germline V and J ends were trimmed by 6 bases and 5 bases, with 13 bases remaining between them. CDR3 coding DNA: TGTGCCAGCAGTGACATCGGACAGGAGACCCAGTACTTC. Its translation: CASSDIGQETQYF.

The chain links TRBV4-2 to TRBJ2-1; TRBD2 agrees at 9 bases. The CDR3 contains 19 residues. Germline V gives CDR1 LGHNA, CDR2 YNFKEQ. Germline trimming cut 0 bases from V and 2 bases from J; bases unmatched to any gene: 11. As DNA, the CDR3 is TGTGCCAGCAGCCAAGATTGGTCCCTGACTAGCGGTACCTACAATGAGCAGTTCTTC. Protein: CASSQDWSLTSGTYNEQFF.

This clone was detected ten times or more. This sequence joins TRBV28 and TRBJ1-1; 8 positions match TRBD1. CDR1 is MDHEN and CDR2 is SYDVKM in the germline V gene. There are 14 residues in the CDR3. Germline trimming cut 5 bases from V and 0 bases from J; bases unmatched to any gene: 2. CDR3 loop: CASSLQGVNTEAFF. The DNA for the CDR3 is TGTGCCAGCAGTCTACAGGGGGTGAACACTGAAGCTTTCTTT.

The genes are TRBV28 and TRBJ2-7; no definite D call. V lost 6 bases, J lost 4 bases, and 7 bases lay in between. CDR3 length: 11 amino acids. CDR1 is MDHEN and CDR2 is SYDVKM in the germline V gene. CDR3 nucleotide sequence: TGTGCCAGCAGCAGTTGGTACGAGCAGTACTTC. Protein product: CASSSWYEQYF. Complete variable domain (other parts from reference TRBV28 and TRBJ2-7): DVKVTQSSRYLVKRTGEKVFLECVQDMDHENMFWYRQDPGLGLRLIYFSYDVKMKEKGDIPEGYSVSREKKERFSLILESASTNQTSMYLCASSSWYEQYFGPGTRLTVT.

This clone was counted a few times. The chain has TRBV4-1 and TRBJ1-5, with D perhaps matching TRBD1 (5 bases). V was clipped by 0 bases and J by 6 bases, with 12 bases between them. The CDR3 consists of 15 residues. Germline V gene lookup returns CDR1 MGHRA and CDR2 YSYEKL. CDR3 protein: CASSQDKTTGQPQHF. DNA of the CDR3: TGCGCCAGCAGCCAAGACAAGACTACAGGTCAGCCCCAGCATTTT.

The CDR3, as DNA: TGTGCCAGCTCCCTGTCCGGGAGTATGAACACTGAAGCTTTCTTT. As protein: CASSLSGSMNTEAFF. The rearrangement joins TRBV18 to TRBJ1-1; D is undetermined. Trimming stripped 6 bases from V and 0 bases from J, with 14 bases between. The CDR3 runs to 15 residues. Germline CDR1 is KGHSH and CDR2 is LQKENI.

The chain carries TRBV28 and TRBJ1-2, with 12 nucleotides matching TRBD1. Germline V gene sequence: CDR1 MDHEN, CDR2 SYDVKM. J was trimmed by 0 bases and V by 1 base; bases with no gene match: 12. The CDR3 sequence is 20 residues long. The CDR3 sequence is CASSLFPPGTGGPPNYGYTF. The CDR3 DNA reads TGTGCCAGCAGTTTATTTCCCCCGGGGACAGGGGGCCCACCTAACTATGGCTACACCTTC.

The chain recombines TRBV7-9 with TRBJ2-5; 13 bases match TRBD2. Germline trimming cut 3 bases from V and 1 base from J; bases unmatched to any gene: 5. In germline, CDR1 is SEHNR, CDR2 FQNEAQ (reference sequence). The CDR3 runs to 17 residues. The CDR3 region is CASSFGLAGEGQETQYF. CDR3 bases: TGTGCCAGCAGCTTCGGACTAGCGGGAGAGGGCCAAGAGACCCAGTACTTC.

The chain is built from TRBV5-1 and TRBJ2-7; 8 bases are a match to TRBD2. The CDR3 contains 13 residues. After removal of 2 bases from V and 4 bases from J, the junction contained 2 bases not matched to a gene. Germline CDR1 reads SGHRS; CDR2 reads YFSETQ. The CDR3 loop reads CASSFTSGYEQYF. In DNA form, the CDR3 reads TGCGCCAGCAGCTTTACTAGCGGATACGAGCAGTACTTC.

In this sample, this clone turned up a few times. The chain recombines TRBV27 with TRBJ2-7; TRBD1 matches at 7 bases. Losses at the gene ends were 3 bases for V and 2 bases for J; bases not matched to a gene: 13. The CDR3 contains 17 residues. Germline V gene data show CDR1 as MNHEY and CDR2 as SMNVEV (reference sequence). The CDR3: CASSFSFGAGGPYEQYF. CDR3 nucleotides: TGTGCCAGCAGTTTCTCGTTCGGGGCAGGGGGTCCCTACGAGCAGTACTTC.

This clone occurred a few times. The chain has TRBV2 and TRBJ1-2, with 7 bases matching TRBD1. Per the germline V gene, CDR1 is SNHLY and CDR2 is FYNNEI. V lost 6 bases and J lost 3; bases outside the gene matches: 7. This CDR3 has 14 residues. Written as DNA, the CDR3 is TGTGCCAGCAGCGGGACAGCGCACTACTATGGCTACACCTTC. It yields the protein CASSGTAHYYGYTF.

V is TRBV27 and J is TRBJ2-5, with unresolved D. The germline gives CDR1 MNHEY, CDR2 SMNVEV (reference sequence). The CDR3 extends over 15 amino acids. The V end lost 2 bases, the J end lost 5 bases, and 15 bases lay between the germline ends. CDR3 in amino acids: CASSLLTRAGETQYF. CDR3 coding DNA: TGTGCCAGCAGTTTACTCACACGGGCCGGGGAGACCCAGTACTTC.

On this clone itself: Additional DNA sequences in this sample encode the identical CDR3. The V call is TRBV9, the J call TRBJ2-7; 10 bases agree with TRBD2. The junction had 4 bases not matched to a gene; V was cut back by 4 bases and J by 3 bases. This CDR3 has 14 amino acids. CDR1 and CDR2 (germline): SGDLS, YYNGEE. The CDR3 is CASSPLAGVYEQYF. In DNA form, the CDR3 reads TGTGCCAGCAGCCCCCTAGCGGGAGTCTACGAGCAGTACTTC.

This chain uses TRBV2 with TRBJ1-5, with 8 bases lining up with TRBD1. The CDR3 runs 15 residues. V lost 6 bases to trimming and J lost 2 bases; unmatched junction nucleotides: 6. Germline CDR1 is SNHLY and CDR2 is FYNNEI. CDR3 region: CASSSDRAGNQPQHF. CDR3 DNA sequence: TGTGCCAGCAGCTCGGACAGGGCAGGCAATCAGCCCCAGCATTTT.

The chain employs TRBV7-2 and TRBJ1-2, with D tentatively TRBD1 (6 bases). The length of the CDR3 is 14 residues. Germline V gene lookup returns CDR1 SGHTA and CDR2 FQGNSA. Trimming left V 4 bases short and J 2 bases short, with 11 bases between. CDR3: CASSSDSLNYGYTF. CDR3 DNA sequence: TGTGCCAGCAGCTCGGACAGCTTAAACTATGGCTACACCTTC. The full variable domain, rest sourced from reference TRBV7-2 and TRBJ1-2, is GAGVSQSPSNKVTEKGKDVELRCDPISGHTALYWYRQSLGQGLEFLIYFQGNSAPDKSGLPSDRFSAERTGGSVSTLTIQRTQQEDSAVYLCASSSDSLNYGYTFGSGTRLTVV.

The V gene is TRBV7-3, the J gene TRBJ1-1; unclear D gene. The CDR3 extends over 13 amino acids. Trimming pared 2 bases from V and 2 bases from J, leaving 6 bases between. Germline V lookup: CDR1 SGHTA, CDR2 FQGTGA. CDR3 in amino acids: CASSLELNTEAFF. CDR3 bases: TGTGCCAGCAGCTTAGAACTAAACACTGAAGCTTTCTTT. The variable domain in full, completed from reference TRBV7-3 and TRBJ1-1, reads GAGVSQTPSNKVTEKGKYVELRCDPISGHTALYWYRQSLGQGPEFLIYFQGTGAADDSGLPNDRFFAVRPEGSVSTLKIQRTERGDSAVYLCASSLELNTEAFFGQGTRLTVV.

The chain has TRBV28 and TRBJ2-1; 9 bases are a match to TRBD2. Germline assignment: CDR1 MDHEN and CDR2 SYDVKM. CDR3 length: 16 residues. The V and J ends lost 3 bases and 8 bases, in that order; junction bases with no gene match: 11. CDR3 nucleotide sequence: TGTGCCAGCAGTTTTAGAATAGCGGGAGCCAAGCATGAGCAGTTCTTC. Protein sequence: CASSFRIAGAKHEQFF.

Only one count was recorded for this clone. The V and J genes are TRBV9 and TRBJ1-1; D ambiguous. Germline V gene sequence: CDR1 SGDLS, CDR2 YYNGEE. There are 15 residues in the CDR3. Deletions cut 0 bases from V and 1 base from J, with 10 bases between. The DNA of the CDR3 is TGTGCCAGCAGCGTAGCCCCCACAGAGAACACTGAAGCTTTCTTT. Protein sequence: CASSVAPTENTEAFF.